These 9 T cell receptor beta chains share one sample of origin, sequenced in a study of T cell responses to AZD1222 COVID-19 vaccine. The data were produced by immunoSEQ multiplex PCR, yet TCRdb's version contains in-frame clones alone and is incomplete. The table records around 44,000 clones, around 86% of them present only once. Sample: peripheral blood, taken 28 days after the second AZD1222 dose. The receptor source for this set is an adult who received the AZD1222 COVID-19 vaccine.

The rearrangement links TRBV5-4 to TRBJ2-1; 7 positions match TRBD2. The V gene's germline CDR1 is SGHNT and CDR2 YYREEE (reference sequence). V was pared by 1 base and J by 4 bases, with 8 bases of the junction left unmatched. This CDR3 has 16 amino acids. The CDR3: CASSLIGLGAYNEQFF. In DNA form, the CDR3 reads TGTGCCAGCAGCTTGATTGGACTAGGGGCTTACAATGAGCAGTTCTTC. Filled out from reference TRBV5-4 and TRBJ2-1, the complete variable domain reads ETGVTQSPTHLIKTRGQQVTLRCSSQSGHNTVSWYQQALGQGPQFIFQYYREEENGRGNFPPRFSGLQFPNYSSELNVNALELDDSALYLCASSLIGLGAYNEQFFGPGTRLTVL.

This clone has just one count. The chain uses TRBV30 and TRBJ2-7; D is perhaps TRBD2 (7 bases). Germline V lookup: CDR1 GTSNPN, CDR2 SVGIG (reference sequence). The CDR3 spans 17 residues. The germline V and J ends were trimmed by 1 base and 0 bases, with 19 bases remaining between them. The DNA of the CDR3 is TGTGCCTGGAGTGAGGGGGGGATGATCGGGAGCTCCTACGAGCAGTACTTC. Amino acids: CAWSEGGMIGSSYEQYF.

This CDR3 reads CASSLRDSQETQYF. In nucleotides, the CDR3 is TGTGCCAGTAGCCTCCGGGACTCCCAAGAGACCCAGTACTTC. The chain couples TRBV19 to TRBJ2-5, with a tentative D call TRBD2 (6 bases). The CDR3 loop spans 14 amino acids. In germline, CDR1 is LNHDA, CDR2 SQIVND (reference sequence). V lost 6 bases, J lost 1 base, and 12 bases lay in between.

This sequence joins TRBV10-1 and TRBJ2-3; TRBD2 agrees at 7 bases. V trimming: 6 bases; J trimming: 5 bases; junction bases outside the gene matches: 8. This CDR3 has 14 amino acids. Germline CDR1 is WNHNN and CDR2 is SYGVQD (reference sequence). CDR3 DNA sequence: TGCGCCAGCAGAAGTAGACTAGCCGGAGATACGCAGTATTTT. Protein sequence: CASRSRLAGDTQYF.

This clone appeared a few times. V and J are TRBV19 and TRBJ1-3; D might be TRBD1 (5 bases). Germline CDR1 and CDR2: LNHDA and SQIVND (reference sequence). The CDR3 sequence is 15 residues long. V lost 3 bases and J lost 6, with 15 bases in between. This CDR3 is CASSIRDGDVNTIYF. CDR3 coding DNA: TGTGCCAGTAGTATCCGGGACGGCGACGTAAACACCATATATTTT.

The rearrangement links TRBV19 to TRBJ2-2; D might be TRBD1 (6 bases). The CDR3 loop spans 13 amino acids. From germline, CDR1 is LNHDA and CDR2 SQIVND (reference sequence). The V end lost 7 bases, the J end lost 1 base, and 7 bases lay between the germline ends. As DNA, the CDR3 is TGTGCCAGTAAGACAGGGAACACCGGGGAGCTGTTTTTT. Translating gives CASKTGNTGELFF.

The rearrangement links TRBV11-3 to TRBJ2-5, with 9 positions matching TRBD1. This CDR3 comprises 14 residues. V lost 6 bases and J lost 2; bases outside the gene matches: 4. Per germline, CDR1 SGHNT and CDR2 YENEEA. The CDR3 region has the DNA TGTGCCAGCAGATACGGGACAGGGCAAGAGACCCAGTACTTC. Translating gives CASRYGTGQETQYF.

V gene TRBV5-8 combines with J gene TRBJ2-6; D unclear. Germline loops: CDR1 SGHTS, CDR2 YDEGEE. Trimming took off 0 bases at V and 0 bases at J, with 10 bases between the two ends. The CDR3 sequence is 17 residues long. This chain's CDR3 is CASSLALPSSGANVLTF. CDR3 DNA: TGTGCCAGCAGCTTGGCACTTCCAAGCTCTGGGGCCAACGTCCTGACTTTC.

J is TRBJ2-7 and V is TRBV21-1; the table's D call of TRBD1 was not tested on the DNA. TRBV21-1 is a documented pseudogene. The CDR3 is made up of 19 amino acids. In DNA form, the CDR3 reads TGTGCCAGCAGCATTTTAAGGGGGAACGAGGTCTCGGGCTCCTACGAGCAGTACTTC. Translation gives CASSILRGNEVSGSYEQYF.